This T cell receptor beta chain originates from a study of T cell repertoires in cytomegalovirus infection. Germline V gene sequence: CDR1 MNHEY, CDR2 SVGAGI. V was pared by 6 bases and J by 2 bases, with 6 bases between. CDR3 length: 12 residues. TCRdb independently ran MiXCR on the reads; one entry per CDR3 protein. The data hold approximately 290,000 distinct CDR3 sequences, with over 20% observed a single time. Study-level points and caveats: Individuals carrying CMV plus the relevant HLA were identified by cumulative frequency of public TCR beta families.

This clonotype has just a few counts. Its target is not known. The receptor's source is a human donor in good health (CMV status not recorded). Some clones in this sample may be carry-over from other donors' samples. Sequencing used PBMCs. This chain links TRBV6-5 with TRBJ2-3; TRBD1 or TRBD2 may be the D gene (5 bases each). The CDR3 DNA reads as TGTGCCAGCAGGGGGGTCACAGATACGCAGTATTTT. Translation: CASRGVTDTQYF.